The 4 T cell receptor beta chains reported below all come from one sample, sequenced in a study of Graves' ophthalmopathy and Graves' hyperthyroidism. RNA transcripts yielded amplified TCR beta CDR3 regions. Amplification began with first-round RT-PCR using HTBI primers, then second-round multiplex PCR was performed. TCRdb processed the multiplex PCR reads anew with MiXCR; each CDR3 protein has one entry. The table has 600,000 to 650,000 distinct CDR3 sequences, roughly 20% seen once. The sequenced sample was peripheral blood. The receptor source for this set is a woman in her late teens or twenties with stable Graves' hyperthyroidism. Some clones in this sample may be carry-over from other donors' samples.

This clonotype was seen repeatedly, ten times or more. The chain links TRBV19 to TRBJ1-5; 10 nucleotides agree with TRBD1. V dropped 2 bases and J dropped 9; count of bases not matched to a gene: 13. The CDR3 contains 17 residues. Germline V gene lookup returns CDR1 LNHDA and CDR2 SQIVND (reference sequence). In DNA, the CDR3 is TGTGCCAGTAGTATACTAGACGTTGGGACAGGGGTGCCGCCCCAGCATTTT. Its translation: CASSILDVGTGVPPQHF.

This clonotype appeared many times. This chain connects TRBV19 to TRBJ1-5; D gene unclear. CDR1 is LNHDA and CDR2 is SQIVND in the germline V gene (reference sequence). This CDR3 comprises 15 residues. V lost 1 base to trimming and J lost 7 bases, with 14 bases between them. The CDR3 coding sequence is TGTGCCAGTAGTATAGCCCCCGGGAGCGGACAGCCCCAGCATTTT. It codes for CASSIAPGSGQPQHF.

This clonotype was seen only once. One end of the junction is discordant with germline, which a read error may explain. The rearrangement joins TRBV30 to TRBJ1-6, with a possible D match to TRBD1 (5 bases). CDR1 is GTSNPN and CDR2 is SVGIG in the germline V gene (reference sequence). The CDR3 runs 19 residues. CDR3 in amino acids: CAWSAGRVLHSNYNPPLHF. CDR3 bases: TGTGCCTGGAGTGCTGGCAGGGTTCTCCACTCCAACTATAATCCACCCCTCCACTTT.

Ten or more counts support this clonotype. The V call is TRBV28, the J call TRBJ1-2; 8 nucleotides match TRBD1. Germline CDR1 and CDR2: MDHEN and SYDVKM. The V gene end was trimmed by 8 bases and the J gene end by 6 bases; junction bases not matched to a gene: 8. The CDR3 totals 13 residues. The CDR3 region has the DNA TGTGCCAGCCTCTTAGGGACAGGAAATGGCTACACCTTC. Encoded protein: CASLLGTGNGYTF.